The following is a T cell receptor beta chain sequence with its context. Antigen: not known. The assay was immunoSEQ multiplex PCR, and TCRdb's table has in-frame clones only and misses some. The table records 8,500 to 11,000 clones, approximately 90% of them present only once. This CDR3 has 14 residues. V was cut by 1 base and J by 5 bases, with 11 bases left in between. Germline V gene data show CDR1 as MDHEN and CDR2 as SYDVKM. This entry belongs to a study of STAT3 mutations in large granular lymphocyte leukemia. Study-wide results and caveats: In T-cell large granular lymphocyte leukemia, about half of patients showed multiple immunodominant subclonotypes. After therapy, about 35% of the 18 patients switched clonotypes, all new clones STAT3 wild type.

The V and J genes are TRBV28 and TRBJ1-2; TRBD1 is a possible D gene (6 bases). The sequenced material came from peripheral blood mononuclear cells. The TCR comes from a man in his sixties with T-cell large granular lymphocyte leukemia. Some clones in this sample may be carry-over from other donors' samples. CDR3 sequence: CASSLSNRAYGYTF. In DNA, the CDR3 is TGTGCCAGCAGTTTATCGAACAGGGCTTATGGCTACACCTTC.